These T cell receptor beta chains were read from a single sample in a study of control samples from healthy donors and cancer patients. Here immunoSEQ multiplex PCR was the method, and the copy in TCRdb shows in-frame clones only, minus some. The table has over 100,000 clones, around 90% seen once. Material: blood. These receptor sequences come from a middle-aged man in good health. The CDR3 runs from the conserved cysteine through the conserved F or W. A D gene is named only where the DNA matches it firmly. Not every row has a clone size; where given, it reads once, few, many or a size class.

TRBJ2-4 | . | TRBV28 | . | TGTGCCAGCAGCGAAGGCGGCGGCCTAGCCAAAAACATTCAGTACTTC | CASSEGGGLAKNIQYF
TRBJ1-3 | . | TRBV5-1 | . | TGCGCCAGCAGCTCAGCCATGGGGGGCGGCTCTGGAAACACCATATATTTT | CASSSAMGGGSGNTIYF
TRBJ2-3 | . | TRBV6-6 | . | TGTGCCAGCACAGCCAGGGAGACTAGAGGGACGGATACGCAGTATTTT | CASTARETRGTDTQYF
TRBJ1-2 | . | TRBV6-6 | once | TGTGCCAGCAGTTACCCTCTATCCGCCTACTATGGCTACACCTTC | CASSYPLSAYYGYTF
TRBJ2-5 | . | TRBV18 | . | TGTGCCAGCTCACCTACCCTCCGGGAGACCCAGTACTTC | CASSPTLRETQYF
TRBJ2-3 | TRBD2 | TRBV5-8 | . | TGTGCCAGCACCTGGAACCCTAGCGGGGCCAGCACAGATACGCAGTATTTT | CASTWNPSGASTDTQYF
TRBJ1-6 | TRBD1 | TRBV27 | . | TGTGCCAGCAGTTTGCCCCCCGGGACAGCCTATAATTCACCCCTCCACTTT | CASSLPPGTAYNSPLHF
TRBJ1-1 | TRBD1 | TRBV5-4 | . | TGTGCCAGCAGCGGTCGCAGGGGGTACGGCACTGAAGCTTTCTTT | CASSGRRGYGTEAFF
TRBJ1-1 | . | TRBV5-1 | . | TGCGCCAGCAGCTTGGCAAACAGGGCCACTGAAGCTTTCTTT | CASSLANRATEAFF
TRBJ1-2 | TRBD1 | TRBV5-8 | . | TGTGCCAGCAGCTTGTGGCAGGGGGACTTGGGCGGTGGCTACACCTTC | CASSLWQGDLGGGYTF
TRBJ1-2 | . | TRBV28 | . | TGTGCCAGCAGCGAGACAGTAGACTATGGCTACACCTTC | CASSETVDYGYTF
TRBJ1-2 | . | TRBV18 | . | TGTGCCAGCTCAACTTCCGGGACGGAGTATGGCTACACCTTC | CASSTSGTEYGYTF
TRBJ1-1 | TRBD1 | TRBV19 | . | TGTGCCAGTATGACAGGGGGGATCACTGAAGCTTTCTTT | CASMTGGITEAFF
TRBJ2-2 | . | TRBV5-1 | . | TGCGCCAGCAGCTTGCTGGCGAACACGGACGGGGAGCTGTTTTTT | CASSLLANTDGELFF
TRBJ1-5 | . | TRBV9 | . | TGTGCCAGCACCCGAGGGGTGGGTGATCAGCCCCAGCATTTT | CASTRGVGDQPQHF
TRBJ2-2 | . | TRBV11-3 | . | TGTGCCAGCAGCTTAGGGGGGGCCAACACCGGGGAGCTGTTTTTT | CASSLGGANTGELFF
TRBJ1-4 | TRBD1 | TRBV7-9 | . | TGTGCCAGCAGCCCCGGGGAGGGGGCAAGGGAAAAACTGTTTTTT | CASSPGEGAREKLFF
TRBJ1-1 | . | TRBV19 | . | TGTGCCAGTAGTAACCGAGGTGCAGGTTCGGACACTGAAGCTTTCTTT | CASSNRGAGSDTEAFF
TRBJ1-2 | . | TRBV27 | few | TGTGCCAGCAGTTTTAAGGGGGGGCTTGGCTACACCTTC | CASSFKGGLGYTF
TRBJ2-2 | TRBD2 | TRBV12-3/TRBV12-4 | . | TGTGCCAGCAGCCCCTCGGGGGGCGGGGAGCTGTTTTTT | CASSPSGGGELFF
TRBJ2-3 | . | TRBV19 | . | TGTGCCAGTAGTATAGGAGCCACCAGCACAGATACGCAGTATTTT | CASSIGATSTDTQYF
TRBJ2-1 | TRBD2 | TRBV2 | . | TGTGCCAGCAGCCGGGCTAGCGGGGGGTCGAGCTCCTACAATGAGCAGTTCTTC | CASSRASGGSSSYNEQFF
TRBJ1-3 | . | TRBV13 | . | TGTGCCAGCAGCTTAGGCCGAGGGCTCTCTGGAAACACCATATATTTT | CASSLGRGLSGNTIYF
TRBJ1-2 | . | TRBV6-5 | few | TGTGCCAGCAGTTACTCGATGGGACTCAAGGGCTACACCTTC | CASSYSMGLKGYTF
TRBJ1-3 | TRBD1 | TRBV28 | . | TGTGCCAGCAGTTGGGGGATTGACAGGGATGAATTAGCTGGAAACACCATATATTTT | CASSWGIDRDELAGNTIYF
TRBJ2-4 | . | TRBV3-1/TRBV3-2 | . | TGTGCCAGCAGCCAGATAGGTCTACAGGGCTTCTACTTC | CASSQIGLQGFYF
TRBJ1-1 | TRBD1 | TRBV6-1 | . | TGTGCCAGCAGTGAAGTGGCCGGGACAGGGGGCGGAGGAGCTTTCTTT | CASSEVAGTGGGGAFF
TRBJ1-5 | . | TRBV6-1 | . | TGTGCCAGCAGTGAATCACCGATGAGCAATCAGCCCCAGCATTTT | CASSESPMSNQPQHF
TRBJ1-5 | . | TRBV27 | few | TGTGCCAGCAGTTCCGGACAGCTGAGCAATCAGCCCCAGCATTTT | CASSSGQLSNQPQHF
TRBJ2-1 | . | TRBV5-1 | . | TGCGCCAGCAGCTTGCAAACTGGAGCCTACAATGAGCAGTTCTTC | CASSLQTGAYNEQFF
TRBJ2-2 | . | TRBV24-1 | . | TGTGCCACCAGTGAACATGCCGGGGAGCTGTTTTTT | CATSEHAGELFF
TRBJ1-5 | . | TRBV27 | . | TGTGCCAGCAGTGCGTATCAGCCCCAGCATTTT | CASSAYQPQHF
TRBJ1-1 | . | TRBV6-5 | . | TGTGCCAGCAACCGCTGGCTTGGTATGAACACTGAAGCTTTCTTT | CASNRWLGMNTEAFF
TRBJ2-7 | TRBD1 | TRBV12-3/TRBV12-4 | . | TGTGCCAGCCCCCCCGACAGGGGCCACGAGCAGTACTTC | CASPPDRGHEQYF
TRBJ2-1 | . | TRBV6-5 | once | TGTGCCAGCAGTTACTCGACCCAACAGGGACCTCGGTTCTTC | CASSYSTQQGPRFF
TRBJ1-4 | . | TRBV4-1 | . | TGCGCCAGCAGCCAAGATCCGCAGGGCGCTAATGAAAAACTGTTTTTT | CASSQDPQGANEKLFF
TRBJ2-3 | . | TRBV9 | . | TGTGCCAGCAGCGTAGGAGGGGGGGGCACAGATACGCAGTATTTT | CASSVGGGGTDTQYF
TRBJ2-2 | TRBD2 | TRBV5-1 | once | TGCGCCAGCAGTGGACTAGCGGGGGGGCCGACCGGGGAGCTGTTTTTT | CASSGLAGGPTGELFF